These 5 T cell receptor beta chains were all obtained from the same sample, sequenced in a study of response to subunit inactivated influenza vaccine. TCRdb independently ran MiXCR on the RT-PCR reads; one entry per CDR3 protein. Here the sample spans 450,000 to 550,000 distinct CDR3 sequences, 25% being singletons. Sequencing was performed on CD4+ T cells sorted from PBMCs, taken more than 4 days after vaccination. The origin of the receptors is a man in his forties or fifties who received an inactivated influenza vaccine.

This clonotype has at least ten counts. This chain joins TRBV7-2 and TRBJ2-3; TRBD1 is a possible D gene (5 bases). V lost 2 bases to trimming and J lost 2 bases, with 11 bases between them. This CDR3 contains 15 residues. Germline V lookup: CDR1 SGHTA, CDR2 FQGNSA. The CDR3 here is CASSLHGRVTDTQYF. The CDR3 nucleotides read TGTGCCAGCAGCTTACACGGCAGGGTCACAGATACGCAGTATTTT.

This clonotype was seen at least ten times. The rearrangement uses TRBV12-3 or TRBV12-4 and TRBJ1-2; possibly TRBD1 for D (6 bases). This CDR3 is 13 amino acids long. Trimming took 2 bases from V and 4 from J, leaving 8 bases between them. The CDR3 sequence is CASSLQGRYGYTF. CDR3 bases: TGTGCCAGCAGTTTACAGGGGCGCTATGGCTACACCTTC.

The genes are TRBV6-5 and TRBJ2-3; 16 nucleotides line up with TRBD2. Germline loops: CDR1 MNHEY, CDR2 SVGAGI. The CDR3 consists of 19 residues. V lost 4 bases, J lost 1 base, and 8 bases stayed unmatched. This CDR3 is CASSFPGLAGGRGTDTQYF. CDR3 in DNA: TGTGCCAGCAGTTTTCCGGGACTAGCGGGGGGGCGTGGCACAGATACGCAGTATTTT.

The chain recombines TRBV12-3 or TRBV12-4 with TRBJ2-7; D is perhaps TRBD1 (6 bases). The CDR3 consists of 15 residues. V lost 4 bases to trimming and J lost 5 bases, with 18 bases between them. The chain's CDR3 is CASSSGQASVHEQYF. The CDR3 DNA is TGTGCCAGCAGTTCGGGACAAGCGTCCGTCCACGAGCAGTACTTC.

The sample holds many counts of this clonotype. The chain couples TRBV20-1 to TRBJ2-1; 11 bases match TRBD2. The trim removed 5 bases at V and 5 bases at J, leaving 5 bases unmatched. Germline CDR1 is DFQATT and CDR2 is SNEGSKA (reference sequence). This CDR3 contains 14 residues. The CDR3 protein is CSAVSGRAHNEQFF. CDR3 DNA: TGCAGTGCTGTTAGCGGGAGGGCCCACAATGAGCAGTTCTTC.